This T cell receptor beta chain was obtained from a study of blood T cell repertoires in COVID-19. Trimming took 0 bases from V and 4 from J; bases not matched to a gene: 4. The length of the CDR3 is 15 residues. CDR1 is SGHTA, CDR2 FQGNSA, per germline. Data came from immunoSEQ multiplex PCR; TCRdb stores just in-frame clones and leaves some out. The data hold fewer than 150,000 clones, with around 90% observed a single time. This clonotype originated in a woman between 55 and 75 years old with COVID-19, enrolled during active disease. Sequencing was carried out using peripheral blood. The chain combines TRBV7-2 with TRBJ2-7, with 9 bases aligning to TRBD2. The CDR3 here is CASSLASSGDYEQYF. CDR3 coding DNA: TGTGCCAGCAGCTTAGCGTCTAGCGGGGATTACGAGCAGTACTTC.